The source of this T cell receptor beta chain is a study of blood T cell repertoires in COVID-19 (dated by TCRdb to the early 2020s). About the investigation overall: Collaborator samples came from the United States, Italy and Spain and covered acute and convalescent phases of COVID-19. Subjects who had been exposed to COVID-19, were actively infected with it, or had recovered from it provided the deeply sampled blood TCRbeta repertoires that made up the dataset. The material from the prospective study consisted of cDNA or gDNA derived from T cells, B-cell-depleted T cells, or PBMCs. A freely available public database, intended as a resource for researchers studying the immune response to SARS-CoV-2, is where the repertoires were released. Nearly every sample came with metadata listing a de-identified subject ID, COVID-19 status, age in years and sex. Samples came from the ongoing ImmuneRACE study (first 160 participants) plus 1,254 subjects from 6 global collaborators. HLA class I and class II types, where available, came from metadata supplied by the sample provider rather than from assay-based typing.

At one collaborating source in Seattle, patients were enrolled during active infection and were followed longitudinally through the course of disease. Collaborating institutions collected whole blood in K2EDTA tubes following their own protocols. For TCRbeta analysis, collaborator samples were shipped as frozen whole blood, as isolated PBMCs, or as DNA extracted from either sample type. Broad study findings and their caveats: The quantity of clinical and demographic metadata differed by source and by participant and was supplied without curation.

TCRbeta CDR3 regions were amplified from genomic DNA by means of the immunoSEQ Assay, a bias-controlled multiplex PCR. Regarding the original processing steps: The number of nucleated cells in each sample was estimated from the amplification of reference gene primers within the assay. Sequence reads were collapsed and filtered to measure the absolute abundance of every unique TCRbeta CDR3 rearrangement. For each sample, productive Simpson clonality was calculated as the square root of Simpson's diversity index across productive rearrangements. TCRdb took this table from immuneACCESS and kept in-frame rearrangements with V and J called. Such tables lack part of the clones; where checked against another copy, unresolved V genes explain under half of the gap, and the rest is unexplained. D and trimming were read from the DNA, whereas the V and J calls and clone size are those reported in that table. Across this sample there are around 120,000 clones, with 90% seen only once. The biggest ten clones account for 3.5% to 4.5% of the sample.

Per the germline V gene, SGHDT is the CDR1 and YYEEEE is the CDR2. The cysteine opens and the phenylalanine closes a CDR3 of 14 amino acids. Only CDR3 DNA remains: 42 bases, in frame from the first base. The germline ends are 16 bases apart after V is trimmed by 3 bases and J by 7 bases. A remark on this clone: Its antigen target is currently unknown. Base qualities are not recorded, but no much larger clone differs from it by a single base.

The receptor chain draws on TRBV5-6 and TRBJ1-2; matching of 5 bases hints at TRBD1 as the D gene. Sequenced input: peripheral blood. The TCR originated in a woman between 55 and 75 years old with COVID-19, enrolled during active disease. The CDR3 protein is CASSSSRQGGGYTF. The sequenced DNA is TGTGCCAGCAGCTCCAGCCGCCAGGGTGGTGGCTACACCTTC. Extended through the reference TRBV5-6 and TRBJ1-2 proteins, this CDR3 yields the full variable domain: DAGVTQSPTHLIKTRGQQVTLRCSPKSGHDTVSWYQQALGQGPQFIFQYYEEEERQRGNFPDRFSGHQFPNYSSELNVNALLLGDSALYLCASSSSRQGGGYTFGSGTRLTVV.